The entry that follows covers one TCR beta chain sequence. Its specificity is not known. These data belong to a study of beta chain features in type 1 diabetes. The wider study: In age, gender and cell yields, patients were similar to healthy donors.

Expressed TCRB transcripts were sequenced, since all the RNA that had been isolated was reverse transcribed. Profiling relied on immunoSEQ multiplex PCR, and the TCRdb table lists in-frame clones only, not all of them. The table has 330,000 or so clones, over 9.5% seen once. Findings of the study overall: Patients with Type 1 diabetes showed moderately but significantly shorter TCRB CDR3s in all four CD4+ subsets. Amplification by PCR could prefer shorter templates, with the same effect in patients and controls.

The CDR3 spans 15 residues. V gave up 4 bases and J gave up 6 bases; unmatched junction bases: 6. CDR1 is SGHAT and CDR2 is FQNNGV in the germline V gene. This chain connects TRBV11-2 to TRBJ2-3; TRBD2 matches at 11 bases. The clonotype originates from a woman between 18 and 30 years old with type 1 diabetes. Sequences were obtained from naive CD4+ T cells from blood. The CDR3 is CASSSRLAGWDTQYF. As DNA, the CDR3 is TGTGCCAGCAGCTCCCGACTAGCGGGATGGGATACGCAGTATTTT. The full variable domain, rest sourced from reference TRBV11-2 and TRBJ2-3, is EAGVAQSPRYKIIEKRQSVAFWCNPISGHATLYWYQQILGQGPKLLIQFQNNGVVDDSQLPKDRFSAERLKGVDSTLKIQPAKLEDSAVYLCASSSRLAGWDTQYFGPGTRLTVL.